The 22 T cell receptor beta chains reported below all come from one sample, sequenced in a study of shared clonotypes between healthy human individuals. Libraries were prepared by immunoSEQ multiplex PCR; TCRdb keeps only in-frame clonotypes and omits some of them. The sample has some 2,000,000 clones, 95% seen once. The sample comprised naive CD4+ T cells sorted from blood. The sample's subset: CD45RA+ positively selected. These receptors all stem from a man between 18 and 29 years old in good health.

This chain links TRBV5-1 with TRBJ1-3, with D possibly being TRBD1 (5 bases). The CDR3 runs 15 residues. The V end was cut by 5 bases, the J end by 1 base, with 13 bases between. From germline, CDR1 is SGHRS and CDR2 YFSETQ. The CDR3 nucleotides read TGCGCCAGCAGTCGAGACCAGGGTTCTGGAAACACCATATATTTT. The encoded protein is CASSRDQGSGNTIYF.

Comments on this clone: This sample includes further DNA sequences coding for the same CDR3. The V call is TRBV18, the J call TRBJ1-5; D is possibly TRBD1 (6 bases). The V end was cut by 6 bases, the J end by 4 bases, with 10 bases between. Germline V lookup: CDR1 KGHSH, CDR2 LQKENI. This CDR3 has 13 amino acids. The CDR3 DNA reads TGTGCCAGCTCGCCTGACAGGAATCAGCCCCAGCATTTT. Translation: CASSPDRNQPQHF.

The chain uses TRBV19 and TRBJ1-1; D is unclear. The V gene's germline CDR1 is LNHDA and CDR2 SQIVND (reference sequence). The CDR3 length is 14 residues. Trimming shortened V by 7 bases and J by 0 bases, and 12 bases separated the two germline ends. The CDR3, as DNA: TGTGCCAGTATGGTCGGGTTGGTGAACACTGAAGCTTTCTTT. Its translation is CASMVGLVNTEAFF. Variable domain in full (rest from reference TRBV19 and TRBJ1-1): DGGITQSPKYLFRKEGQNVTLSCEQNLNHDAMYWYRQDPGQGLRLIYYSQIVNDFQKGDIAEGYSVSREKKESFPLTVTSAQKNPTAFYLCASMVGLVNTEAFFGQGTRLTVV.

This chain joins TRBV6-1 and TRBJ1-2; unclear D gene. The germline V gene encodes CDR1 MNHNS and CDR2 SASEGT. The CDR3 runs to 16 residues. Trimming stripped 3 bases from V and 4 bases from J, with 18 bases between. This CDR3 is CASSDSGNLNLYGYTF. In DNA form, the CDR3 reads TGTGCCAGCAGTGATTCGGGGAACTTAAACCTCTATGGCTACACCTTC.

The chain links TRBV6-4 to TRBJ2-2, with TRBD1 matching over 8 bases. The CDR3 sequence is 14 residues long. CDR1 is MRHNA, CDR2 SNTAGT, per germline. V was clipped by 5 bases and J by 5 bases; unmatched bases: 4. The CDR3 loop is CASSRTGRTGELFF. The DNA of the CDR3 is TGTGCCAGCAGTCGGACAGGGAGGACCGGGGAGCTGTTTTTT.

V gene TRBV5-4 combines with J gene TRBJ1-1; tentatively, D is TRBD1 (5 bases). The CDR3 sequence is 16 residues long. V lost 4 bases to trimming and J lost 0 bases, with 16 bases between them. Germline loops: CDR1 SGHNT, CDR2 YYREEE (reference sequence). The CDR3 DNA sequence: TGTGCCAGCAGCCCAGCCGGGACCGCTATGAACACTGAAGCTTTCTTT. Its protein is CASSPAGTAMNTEAFF.

The J gene is TRBJ2-5, the V gene TRBV29-1; maybe TRBD1 (5 bases). The ends were cut back, 5 bases at V and 3 bases at J, with 13 bases in the middle. The germline gives CDR1 SQVTM, CDR2 ANQGSEA. This CDR3 is built from 13 residues. DNA of the CDR3: TGCAGCGTTTTGGGGCCTAGAAAAGAGACCCAGTACTTC. Its protein is CSVLGPRKETQYF.

This clone showed up just a few times. The V call is TRBV9, the J call TRBJ2-3; maybe TRBD1 (7 bases). The germline V gene encodes CDR1 SGDLS and CDR2 YYNGEE. Trimming pared 2 bases from V and 2 bases from J, leaving 12 bases between. This CDR3 has 15 amino acids. In DNA, the CDR3 is TGTGCCAGCAGCGTGGAGGGACAGCTCACAGATACGCAGTATTTT. Amino acid sequence: CASSVEGQLTDTQYF.

This clone was detected only once. The CDR3 protein is CASSLLGEFTGELFF. In DNA, the CDR3 is TGCGCCAGCAGCCTCCTCGGGGAGTTCACCGGGGAGCTGTTTTTT. The gene calls are TRBV5-1 and TRBJ2-2; D possibly corresponds to TRBD2 (5 bases). The germline gives CDR1 SGHRS, CDR2 YFSETQ. The V and J ends lost 4 bases and 4 bases respectively, with 14 bases between them. This CDR3 contains 15 residues.

The rearrangement joins TRBV19 to TRBJ2-5, with TRBD2 matching over 7 bases. The germline V gene encodes CDR1 LNHDA and CDR2 SQIVND (reference sequence). Germline trimming cut 6 bases from V and 1 base from J; bases unmatched to any gene: 14. The CDR3 is 17 amino acids. The CDR3 sequence: CASRCQGRGDCQETQYF. The DNA for the CDR3 is TGTGCCAGTAGGTGTCAGGGACGGGGGGATTGCCAAGAGACCCAGTACTTC.

The table lists this clone with a count of one. This same CDR3 is encoded by further DNA sequences in the sample. The chain has TRBV19 and TRBJ2-5; D possibly corresponds to TRBD1 (6 bases). Trimming removed 2 bases at V and 5 bases at J, with 9 bases between. From germline, CDR1 is LNHDA and CDR2 SQIVND (reference sequence). The CDR3 has 13 residues. CDR3 sequence (DNA): TGTGCCAGTAGTATATCGAGGGGGGAGACCCAGTACTTC. Its translation is CASSISRGETQYF. Based on the CDR3 plus reference TRBV19 and TRBJ2-5, the full variable domain is DGGITQSPKYLFRKEGQNVTLSCEQNLNHDAMYWYRQDPGQGLRLIYYSQIVNDFQKGDIAEGYSVSREKKESFPLTVTSAQKNPTAFYLCASSISRGETQYFGPGTRLLVL.

This chain links TRBV6-5 with TRBJ2-7; TRBD2 is a possible D gene (5 bases). The V and J ends lost 4 bases and 2 bases respectively, with 15 bases between them. From germline, CDR1 is MNHEY and CDR2 SVGAGI. The CDR3 is made up of 15 amino acids. CDR3 nucleotide sequence: TGTGCCAGCAGTTCATATCGAGGGCCCACCTACGAGCAGTACTTC. Protein sequence: CASSSYRGPTYEQYF.

The chain is built from TRBV5-4 and TRBJ2-1, with TRBD2 matching 15 bases. The germline gives CDR1 SGHNT, CDR2 YYREEE (reference sequence). With V trimmed by 4 bases and J by 0 bases, 5 bases remained unmatched. CDR3 length: 18 amino acids. The CDR3 here is CASSRGGLAGGSYNEQFF. As DNA, the CDR3 is TGTGCCAGCAGCCGGGGGGGACTAGCGGGAGGCTCCTACAATGAGCAGTTCTTC.

V gene TRBV10-3 combines with J gene TRBJ2-3, with a tentative D call TRBD2 (5 bases). Germline loops: CDR1 ENHRY, CDR2 SYGVKD. V gave up 9 bases and J gave up 4 bases, with 14 bases separating them. CDR3 length: 13 amino acids. The CDR3 region has the DNA TGTGCCATTAGCTGGGAGAGGGCAGATACGCAGTATTTT. Its protein is CAISWERADTQYF.

This CDR3 reads CASSSLQGAGETQYF. Written as DNA, the CDR3 is TGTGCCAGCAGTTCACTTCAGGGGGCGGGAGAGACCCAGTACTTC. The chain couples TRBV6-6 to TRBJ2-5, with TRBD1 identical over 8 bases. The V gene's germline CDR1 is MNHNY and CDR2 SVGAGI (reference sequence). The CDR3 has 15 amino acids. With V trimmed by 4 bases and J by 4 bases, 8 bases remained unmatched.

The chain couples TRBV4-3 to TRBJ2-7; 12 nucleotides align to TRBD2. The CDR3 spans 16 residues. The trim removed 4 bases at V and 2 bases at J, leaving 6 bases unmatched. Germline V gives CDR1 LGHNA, CDR2 YSLEER. The CDR3 nucleotides read TGCGCCAGCAGCCGGAGTAGGACTAGCGGGACCTACGAGCAGTACTTC. Its protein product is CASSRSRTSGTYEQYF.

This chain links TRBV9 with TRBJ1-6; tentative D call: TRBD1 (5 bases). V lost 0 bases and J 13 bases, leaving 11 bases between the germline ends. Germline CDR1 reads SGDLS; CDR2 reads YYNGEE. The CDR3 length is 13 residues. The CDR3, as DNA: TGTGCCAGCAGCGTAGGCGGCAGGGCTCCCCTCCACTTT. Translated: CASSVGGRAPLHF.

J is TRBJ2-1 and V is TRBV2; 15 positions match TRBD2. The CDR3 consists of 17 residues. V was pared by 4 bases and J by 7 bases, with 8 bases of the junction left unmatched. Germline CDR1 SNHLY, CDR2 FYNNEI. DNA of the CDR3: TGTGCCAGCAGTGGCCCCGGACTAGCGGGGGGGTTGAATGAGCAGTTCTTC. Protein: CASSGPGLAGGLNEQFF.

V is TRBV30 and J is TRBJ1-6; weak D call: TRBD1 (6 bases). CDR1 is GTSNPN and CDR2 is SVGIG in the germline V gene (reference sequence). Deletions cut 0 bases from V and 6 bases from J, with 12 bases between. CDR3 length: 15 amino acids. The CDR3 sequence: CAWSVSRGVNSPLHF. Written as DNA, the CDR3 is TGTGCCTGGAGTGTATCCAGGGGCGTTAATTCACCCCTCCACTTT.

The chain employs TRBV9 and TRBJ2-3; TRBD2 is a possible D gene (6 bases). V gave up 4 bases and J gave up 4 bases, with 16 bases separating them. The CDR3 spans 15 residues. CDR1 is SGDLS, CDR2 YYNGEE, per germline. The DNA for the CDR3 is TGTGCCAGCAGCCCTGACGGGTGGGGGGCAGATACGCAGTATTTT. Its protein is CASSPDGWGADTQYF.

V usage is TRBV4-2 and J usage is TRBJ2-1; D gene ambiguous. V was cut by 4 bases and J by 0 bases, with 10 bases left in between. Germline CDR1 and CDR2: LGHNA and YNFKEQ. This CDR3 comprises 15 residues. The CDR3 spells CASSLTRSSYNEQFF. As DNA, the CDR3 is TGTGCCAGCAGCCTTACTCGGAGCTCCTACAATGAGCAGTTCTTC.

The chain links TRBV25-1 to TRBJ1-3; D ambiguous. V was clipped by 3 bases and J by 0 bases, with 9 bases between them. CDR3 length: 15 amino acids. Per germline, CDR1 MGHDK and CDR2 SYGVNS. CDR3 amino acids: CASSDSALSGNTIYF. CDR3 coding DNA: TGTGCCAGCAGTGACTCCGCGCTCTCTGGAAACACCATATATTTT.